A selection of T cell receptor beta chains follows, all from one sample in a study of T cell responses to AZD1222 COVID-19 vaccine. Using immunoSEQ multiplex PCR, the repertoire was profiled, and TCRdb retains in-frame clones only, with some absent. This sample has about 140,000 clones, with roughly 91% found just once. This material consisted of peripheral blood, taken on day 0 of AZD1222 vaccination. The receptors shown here come from an adult in good health. Each CDR3 is given with its conserved first and last residue.

j_gene: TRBJ1-5; v_gene: TRBV19; CDR3aa: CASSIRQYQPQHF
j_gene: TRBJ1-1; v_gene: TRBV7-9; CDR3aa: CASSLVANTEAFF
j_gene: TRBJ2-5; v_gene: TRBV5-1; CDR3aa: CASSGSPTRETQYF
j_gene: TRBJ2-7; v_gene: TRBV7-7; CDR3aa: CASSFGQGEAYEQYF
j_gene: TRBJ2-5; v_gene: TRBV5-6; CDR3aa: CASSDWETQYF
j_gene: TRBJ1-1; v_gene: TRBV5-4; CDR3aa: CASSLPPPGTEAFF
j_gene: TRBJ2-2; v_gene: TRBV12-3/TRBV12-4; CDR3aa: CASRLMAGELFF
j_gene: TRBJ1-2; v_gene: TRBV6-1; CDR3aa: CASSEAYRGYGYTF
j_gene: TRBJ2-1; v_gene: TRBV2; CDR3aa: CASGGEAAEQFF
j_gene: TRBJ1-6; v_gene: TRBV9; CDR3aa: CASSVSLDSPLHF